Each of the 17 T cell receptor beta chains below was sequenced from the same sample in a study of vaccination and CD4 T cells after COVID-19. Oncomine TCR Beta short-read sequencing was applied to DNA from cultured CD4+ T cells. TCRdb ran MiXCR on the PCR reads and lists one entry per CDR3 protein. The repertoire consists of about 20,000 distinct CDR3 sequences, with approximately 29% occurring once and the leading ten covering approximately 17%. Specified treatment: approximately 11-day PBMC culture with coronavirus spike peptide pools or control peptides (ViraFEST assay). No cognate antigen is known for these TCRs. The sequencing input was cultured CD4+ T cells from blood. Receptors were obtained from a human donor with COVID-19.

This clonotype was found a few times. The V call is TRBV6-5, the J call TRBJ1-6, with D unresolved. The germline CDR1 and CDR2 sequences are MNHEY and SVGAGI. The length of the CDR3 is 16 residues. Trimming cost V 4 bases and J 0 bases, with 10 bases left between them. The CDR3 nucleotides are TGTGCCAGCAGTTCGGGGTCGAACTCCTATAATTCACCCCTCCACTTT. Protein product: CASSSGSNSYNSPLHF.

The CDR3 nucleotides are TGTGCCTGGACCCAGGGGGGGACAACCTATGGCTACACCTTC. This translates into CAWTQGGTTYGYTF. This chain connects TRBV30 to TRBJ1-2; 7 bases map to TRBD1. CDR1 and CDR2 from the germline V gene are GTSNPN and SVGIG (reference sequence). V trimming: 4 bases; J trimming: 4 bases; junction bases outside the gene matches: 9. This CDR3 has 14 residues.

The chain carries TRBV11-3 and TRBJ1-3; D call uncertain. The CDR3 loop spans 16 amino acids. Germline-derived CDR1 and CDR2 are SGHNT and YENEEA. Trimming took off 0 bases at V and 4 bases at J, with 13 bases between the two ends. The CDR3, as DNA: TGTGCCAGCAGCTTAGATCCCCCTTCGACGGGAAACACCATATATTTT. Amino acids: CASSLDPPSTGNTIYF.

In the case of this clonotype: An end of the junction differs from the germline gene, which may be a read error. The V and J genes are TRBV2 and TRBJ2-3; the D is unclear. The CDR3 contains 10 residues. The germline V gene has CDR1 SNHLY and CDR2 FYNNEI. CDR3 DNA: TGTGCCAGCAGCAAAGATACGCAGTATTTT. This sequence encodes CASSKDTQYF.

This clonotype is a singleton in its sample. The CDR3 region is CASSSGTKETQYF. For the CDR3, the DNA is TGCGCCAGCAGCTCCGGGACCAAAGAGACCCAGTACTTC. The chain has TRBV5-1 and TRBJ2-5; D is possibly TRBD1 or TRBD2 (5 bases each). The CDR3 sequence is 13 residues long. CDR1 and CDR2 from the germline V gene are SGHRS and YFSETQ. V lost 3 bases and J lost 3, with 9 bases in between.

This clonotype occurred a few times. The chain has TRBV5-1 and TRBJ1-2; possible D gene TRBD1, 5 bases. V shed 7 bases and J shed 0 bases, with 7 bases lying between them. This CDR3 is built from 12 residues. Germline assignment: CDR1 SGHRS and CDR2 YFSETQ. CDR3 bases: TGCGCCAGCCGACAGACTAACTATGGCTACACCTTC. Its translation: CASRQTNYGYTF. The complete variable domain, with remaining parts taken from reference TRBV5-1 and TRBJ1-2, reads KAGVTQTPRYLIKTRGQQVTLSCSPISGHRSVSWYQQTPGQGLQFLFEYFSETQRNKGNFPGRFSGRQFSNSRSEMNVSTLELGDSALYLCASRQTNYGYTFGSGTRLTVV.

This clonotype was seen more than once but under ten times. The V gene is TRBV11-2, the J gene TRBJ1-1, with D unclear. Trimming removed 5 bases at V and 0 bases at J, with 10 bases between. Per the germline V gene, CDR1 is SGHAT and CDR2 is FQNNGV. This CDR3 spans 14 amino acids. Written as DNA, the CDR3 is TGTGCCAGCAGCCTAGCGGGCTTGAACACTGAAGCTTTCTTT. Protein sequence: CASSLAGLNTEAFF.

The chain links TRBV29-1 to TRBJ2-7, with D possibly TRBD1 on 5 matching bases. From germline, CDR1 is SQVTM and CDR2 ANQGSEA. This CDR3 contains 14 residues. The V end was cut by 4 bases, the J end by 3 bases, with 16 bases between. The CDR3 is CSVVGRGRHYEQYF. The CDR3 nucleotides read TGCAGCGTTGTCGGTAGGGGCAGACACTACGAGCAGTACTTC.

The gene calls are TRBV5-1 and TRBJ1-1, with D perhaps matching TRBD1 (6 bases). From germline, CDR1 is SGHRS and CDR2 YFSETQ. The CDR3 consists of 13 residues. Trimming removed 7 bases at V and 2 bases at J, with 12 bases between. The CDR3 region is CASGGEGNTEAFF. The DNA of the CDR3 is TGCGCCAGCGGGGGCGAGGGAAACACTGAAGCTTTCTTT.

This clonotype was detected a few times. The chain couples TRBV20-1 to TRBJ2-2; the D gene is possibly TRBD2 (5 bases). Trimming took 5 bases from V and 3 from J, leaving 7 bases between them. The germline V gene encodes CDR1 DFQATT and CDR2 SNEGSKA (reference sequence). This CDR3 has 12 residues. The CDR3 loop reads CSAALDTGELFF. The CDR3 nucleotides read TGCAGTGCTGCACTAGACACCGGGGAGCTGTTTTTT.

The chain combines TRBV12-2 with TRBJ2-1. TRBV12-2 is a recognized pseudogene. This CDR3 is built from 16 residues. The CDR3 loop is CASRCESRTYGNEQFF. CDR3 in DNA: TGTGCAAGTCGCTGCGAAAGTAGAACGTACGGGAATGAGCAGTTCTTC.

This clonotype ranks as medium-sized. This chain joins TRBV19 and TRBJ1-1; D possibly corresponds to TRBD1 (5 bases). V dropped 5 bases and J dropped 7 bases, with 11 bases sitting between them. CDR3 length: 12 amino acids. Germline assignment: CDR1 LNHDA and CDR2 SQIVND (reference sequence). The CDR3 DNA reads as TGTGCCAGTAGTGTTACAGGAGGTGAAGCTTTCTTT. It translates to CASSVTGGEAFF.

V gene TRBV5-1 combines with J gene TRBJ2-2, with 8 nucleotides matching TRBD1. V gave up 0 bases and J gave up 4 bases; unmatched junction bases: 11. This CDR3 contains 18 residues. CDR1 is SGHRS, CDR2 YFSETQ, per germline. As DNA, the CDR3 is TGCGCCAGCAGCTTGGTAGGGCAGGGGGCTCGTGGCACCGGGGAGCTGTTTTTT. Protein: CASSLVGQGARGTGELFF.

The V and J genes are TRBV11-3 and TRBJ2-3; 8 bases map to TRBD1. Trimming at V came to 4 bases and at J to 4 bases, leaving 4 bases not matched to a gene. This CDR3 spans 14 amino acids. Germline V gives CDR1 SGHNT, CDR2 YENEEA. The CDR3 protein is CASSCGTGADTQYF. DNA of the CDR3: TGTGCCAGCAGCTGCGGGACAGGCGCAGATACGCAGTATTTT.

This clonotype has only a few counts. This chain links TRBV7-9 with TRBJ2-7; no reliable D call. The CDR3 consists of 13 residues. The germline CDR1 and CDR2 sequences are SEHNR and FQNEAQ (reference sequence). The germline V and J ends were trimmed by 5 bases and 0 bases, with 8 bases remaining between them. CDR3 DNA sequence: TGTGCCAGCAGCCCCACCCCCTCCTACGAGCAGTACTTC. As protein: CASSPTPSYEQYF. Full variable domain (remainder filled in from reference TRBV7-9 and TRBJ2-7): DTGVSQNPRHKITKRGQNVTFRCDPISEHNRLYWYRQTLGQGPEFLTYFQNEAQLEKSRLLSDRFSAERPKGSFSTLEIQRTEQGDSAMYLCASSPTPSYEQYFGPGTRLTVT.

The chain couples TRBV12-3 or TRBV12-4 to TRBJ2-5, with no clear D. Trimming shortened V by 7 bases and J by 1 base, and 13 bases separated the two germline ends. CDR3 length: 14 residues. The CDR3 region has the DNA TGTGCCAGCACCCACTCCCGGACCCAAGAGACCCAGTACTTC. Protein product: CASTHSRTQETQYF.

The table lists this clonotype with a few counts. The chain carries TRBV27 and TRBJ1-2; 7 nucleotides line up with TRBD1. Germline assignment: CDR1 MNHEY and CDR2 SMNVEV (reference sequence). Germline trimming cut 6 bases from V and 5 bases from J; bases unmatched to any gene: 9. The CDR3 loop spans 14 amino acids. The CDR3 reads CASRPPGQQYGYTF. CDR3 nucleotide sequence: TGTGCCAGCAGGCCTCCGGGACAGCAATATGGCTACACCTTC.